The subject of this entry is one TCR beta chain. Its antigen is unknown. The input lacks base qualities; no much larger clone sits a single base away. High-throughput TCRbeta CDR3 sequencing of frozen genomic DNA was performed by immunoSEQ, including PCR amplification, mapping, bias correction and internal controls. The published analysis was carried out like this. Productive rearrangements were kept, and unique TCRbeta sequences were defined by CDR3 nucleotide sequence plus V and J gene. A sequence counted as donor-reactive only if the sequence showed at least 5-fold expansion in CFSE-low cells compared with unstimulated pre-transplant cells and had a frequency of at least 0.01%. Minimum frequency thresholds were set for each subject on the basis of the unstimulated sample with the lowest template count, so that a detection power of at least 90% was ensured. Jensen-Shannon divergence between the top 1000 TCRbeta sequences post- versus pre-transplant served as the measure of repertoire turnover. Two-sided Fisher's exact tests were used to test for changes in the detection of donor-reactive sequences. In TCRdb, the immuneACCESS table is reduced to in-frame sequences with V and J assigned. These tables do not hold every clone; where another copy was compared, an unresolved V gene accounts for under half, and the others remain unexplained. That table gives V, J and clone size, and the DNA gave D and trimming. The sample table lists some 120,000 clones, less than 95% of them with a count of one. Together, the top ten hold 0.65% to 0.95% of the sample.

Thawed unstimulated PBMCs were stained for CD3, CD4 and CD8 and FACS-sorted into CD3+CD4+ and CD3+CD8+ populations. All 8 studied subjects were randomized to withdrawal of immunosuppression. The Qiagen DNeasy Blood and Tissue Kit was used to isolate genomic DNA. The cysteine opens and the phenylalanine closes a CDR3 of 13 amino acids. Here the CDR3 DNA is all that survives: 39 bases in frame from base 1. Reading the germline V gene (reference sequence) gives CDR1 LNHNV and CDR2 YYDKDF. V loses 0 bases, J loses 9 bases, and the germline ends lie 9 bases apart. The data stem from a study of T cell clones after liver transplantation (dated by TCRdb to about 2019). Background on the whole study: ITN030ST, the source of the samples, was a randomized trial that attempted immunosuppression withdrawal within 2 years of liver transplantation. Donor-reactive T cell clones were identified by TCRbeta sequencing after a pre-transplant mixed lymphocyte reaction and then tracked in post-transplant blood. Third party-reactive TCRbeta sequences from pre-transplant MLRs were also identified as an antigen-independent comparator for donor-reactive sequences. Of the eight recipients, a few were HCV-positive, while the remaining recipients had been transplanted for non-autoimmune, non-viral indications. Subjects received no induction therapy and standard immunosuppression until randomization at 12-24 months post-transplant. To count as tolerant, a recipient had to stay completely off immunosuppression for at least one year without liver enzymes climbing beyond twice the upper limit of normal. Blood samples were collected pre-transplant, then pre-randomization ahead of withdrawal, and finally post-randomization once withdrawal had either been completed or failed. A cohort of 8 liver transplant recipients was studied, of whom 3 were classified as tolerant and 5 as non-tolerant.

Summary of the overall study and its limitations: Circulating donor-reactive CD4 TCRbeta sequences fell significantly post-transplant in most of the 8 subjects, irrespective of tolerance or HCV status. In a couple of subjects, low numbers of available donor cells limited the measurable donor-reactive repertoire. Because no allograft tissue specimens were available, donor-reactive T cells may have migrated into the graft instead of being deleted. Donor-reactive sequences declined more than third party-reactive ones, suggesting partial antigen-specific deletion unrelated to withdrawal success. The conclusions were preliminary, being limited by small, heterogeneous patient numbers and by non-standardized post-transplant time points. After accounting for repertoire turnover, donor-reactive detection was significantly reduced in 7 of 8 subjects for CD4 and 8 of 8 for CD8.

This TCR derives from a human patient who received a liver transplant. A transplant means some T cells may be of graft donor rather than patient origin. The material was CD4+ T cells from blood, obtained 12 months after liver transplant. Recombination linked TRBV15 to TRBJ2-1; TRBD1 is a possible D gene, resting on 6 matching bases. This receptor has the CDR3 CATSRDLGGEQFF. The nucleotides read TGTGCCACCAGCAGAGATTTAGGGGGTGAGCAGTTCTTC.